The clone carrying this T cell receptor (beta chain) turned up a few times. These data originate in a study of T cell changes during pregnancy in multiple sclerosis. Produced via immunoSEQ multiplex PCR; TCRdb's table is partial and in-frame only. The table records 25,000 to 35,000 clones, roughly nine tenths of them present only once. This CDR3 region has 15 residues. Deletions cut 6 bases from V and 5 bases from J, with 19 bases between. CDR1 and CDR2 (germline): MNHNY, SVGAGI (reference sequence). The receptor was derived from a female donor with multiple sclerosis, enrolled in a pregnancy study. The sequenced sample was CD8+ T cells from peripheral blood mononuclear cells, obtained in the first trimester of pregnancy. The chain uses TRBV6-6 and TRBJ1-2, with D unclear. CDR3 sequence: CASSPGPGREYGYTF. CDR3 in DNA: TGTGCCAGCAGCCCCGGTCCGGGGAGGGAATATGGCTACACCTTC.